This TCR beta chain was profiled in a study of T cells in Graves' hyperthyroidism and ophthalmopathy. V dropped 5 bases and J dropped 7; count of bases not matched to a gene: 7. Germline-derived CDR1 and CDR2 are MDHEN and SYDVKM. The CDR3 is 14 amino acids. Amplified regions were TCR beta CDR3 sequences from RNA transcripts. TCR CDR3 regions were first amplified by RT-PCR with HTBI primers. One entry per CDR3 protein results from TCRdb running MiXCR on the multiplex PCR reads. The sample has around 250,000 distinct CDR3 sequences, more than 12% seen once. This clonotype was observed at least ten times. Its antigen is currently unknown. Preceding any ophthalmopathy symptoms, the blood sample dates from first hyperthyroidism diagnosis. Study findings and constraints: Also found in blood were most expanded thyroid clonotypes above 0.001.

The sequencing sample was made of blood. This receptor was identified in a woman between 40 and 50 years old with Graves' hyperthyroidism that later progressed to Graves' ophthalmopathy. The rearrangement links TRBV28 to TRBJ1-4; TRBD1 agrees at 7 bases. The CDR3 is CASSPGQLSEKLFF. CDR3 nucleotides: TGTGCCAGCAGTCCGGGACAGTTAAGTGAAAAACTGTTTTTT. Using reference TRBV28 and TRBJ1-4 for the parts outside the CDR3, the full variable domain is DVKVTQSSRYLVKRTGEKVFLECVQDMDHENMFWYRQDPGLGLRLIYFSYDVKMKEKGDIPEGYSVSREKKERFSLILESASTNQTSMYLCASSPGQLSEKLFFGSGTQLSVL.